The clone carrying this T cell receptor (beta chain) was found a few times. Its antigen is not known. This specimen belongs to a study of immune heterogeneity within non-small cell lung tumors. Study outcomes and limitations: In tumor regions, T-cell clonality showed a moderate but significant correlation with local tumor mutational burden (R around 0.32). Both recurring identical dominant CDR3 beta clonotypes and site-unique high-frequency clones were observed across tumor sites within a patient. Individual patients largely had distinct high-frequency T-cell receptor beta clonotypes from one another.

Using 32 V and 13 J primers, multiplex PCR amplified TCR beta CDR3. TCRdb re-called the multiplex PCR reads with MiXCR, one entry per CDR3 protein. This table has approximately 31,000 distinct CDR3 sequences, around 30% appearing once. CDR1 and CDR2 from the germline V gene are SNHLY and FYNNEI. V was clipped by 3 bases and J by 7 bases, with 9 bases between them. The CDR3 extends over 12 amino acids. Bulk tumor genomic DNA was the template, and each sample received roughly 600 ng. Doctors removed several biopsies from each primary tumor during surgery, keeping them far apart. Curative surgery was performed on patients who had untreated, newly diagnosed non-small cell lung cancer.

The chain combines TRBV2 with TRBJ2-5; D might be TRBD2 (5 bases). This receptor was obtained from a man in his forties with non-small cell lung cancer. The sequenced sample consisted of lung tumor tissue. The CDR3 region is CASSERGGTQYF. The CDR3 DNA sequence: TGTGCCAGCAGTGAGCGAGGAGGGACCCAGTACTTC.